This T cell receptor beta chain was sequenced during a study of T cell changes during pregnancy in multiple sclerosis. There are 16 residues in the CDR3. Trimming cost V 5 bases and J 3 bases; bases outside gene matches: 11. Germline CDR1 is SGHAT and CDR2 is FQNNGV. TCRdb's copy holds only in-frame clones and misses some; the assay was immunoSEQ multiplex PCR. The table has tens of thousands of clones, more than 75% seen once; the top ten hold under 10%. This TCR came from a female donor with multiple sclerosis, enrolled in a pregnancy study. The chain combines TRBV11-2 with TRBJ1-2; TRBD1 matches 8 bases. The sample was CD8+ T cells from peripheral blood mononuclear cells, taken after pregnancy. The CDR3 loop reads CASSGGYRGIYYGYTF. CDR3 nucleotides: TGTGCCAGCAGCGGAGGATACAGGGGGATCTACTATGGCTACACCTTC.